The 5 T cell receptor beta chains in this list originate from one sample, sequenced in a study of T-cell memory formation after mild COVID-19. TCRdb reprocessed the 5' RACE reads with MiXCR, giving one entry per CDR3 protein. This sample has some 280,000 distinct CDR3 sequences, with 16% found just once. Sequenced: PBMCs or a T cell subset sorted from them (not recorded which). The source of these receptors is a man younger than 30 who had mild COVID-19 (a few samples of this study predate the infection). Cell type and time point are not known.

This clonotype was counted only a few times. The J gene is TRBJ2-3, the V gene TRBV7-9; 10 positions match TRBD1. From germline, CDR1 is SEHNR and CDR2 FQNEAQ (reference sequence). The CDR3 runs to 16 residues. The V and J ends lost 5 bases and 6 bases, in that order; junction bases with no gene match: 11. The CDR3 bases are TGTGCCAGCAGCACCGCGGGACAGGGGCTTATGGATACGCAGTATTTT. This translates into CASSTAGQGLMDTQYF.

The chain has TRBV4-3 and TRBJ1-1; no firm D call. The CDR3 has 15 amino acids. Germline V gene lookup returns CDR1 LGHNA and CDR2 YSLEER. V was shortened by 3 bases and J by 5 bases, with 16 bases between the two germline ends. CDR3 amino acids: CASSQIDMPTTEAFF. The CDR3 DNA follows: TGCGCCAGCAGCCAGATCGACATGCCGACGACTGAAGCTTTCTTT.

The chain joins TRBV28 to TRBJ2-4; D gene ambiguous. Trimming cost V 6 bases and J 13 bases, with 16 bases left between them. The CDR3 loop spans 12 amino acids. CDR1 and CDR2 from the germline V gene are MDHEN and SYDVKM. The CDR3 region is CASRESTGLQYF. The CDR3 nucleotides read TGTGCCAGCAGGGAATCGACGGGCCTACAGTACTTC.

The chain is built from TRBV7-9 and TRBJ2-3; D call uncertain. This CDR3 has 14 residues. Germline V lookup: CDR1 SEHNR, CDR2 FQNEAQ (reference sequence). Trimming left V 5 bases short and J 1 base short, with 10 bases between. CDR3 amino acids: CASSRGAGTDTQYF. CDR3 DNA sequence: TGTGCCAGCAGCCGTGGAGCAGGCACAGATACGCAGTATTTT.

V and J are TRBV5-1 and TRBJ2-5; D unclear. Germline V gene sequence: CDR1 SGHRS, CDR2 YFSETQ. V lost 7 bases and J 0 bases, leaving 13 bases between the germline ends. There are 14 residues in the CDR3. The CDR3 spells CASQKGNNQETQYF. For the CDR3, the DNA is TGCGCCAGCCAAAAAGGGAACAACCAAGAGACCCAGTACTTC.